Listed below are T cell receptor beta chains from one sample, sequenced in a study of cytomegalovirus exposure and HLA in healthy donors. Produced via immunoSEQ multiplex PCR; TCRdb's table is partial and in-frame only. Seen here are about 250,000 clones, 85% observed once, and the top ten hold 0.2% to 0.25%. Sequencing was performed on PBMCs. These receptors were collected from a girl between 2 and 10 years old in good health and CMV-seronegative. Each CDR3 is given with its conserved first and last residue. D genes are given only for firm matches. Part of the rows lack a size; the others show once, few, many or a class for expanded clones.

>TRBV21-1|-|-|TRBJ1-5
CASVGGSNQPQHF
TGTGCCAGCGTCGGCGGTAGCAATCAGCCCCAGCATTTT
>TRBV12-2|-|-|TRBJ1-5
CASRRVRAGQPQHF
TGTGCAAGTCGCCGAGTCAGGGCTGGTCAGCCCCAGCATTTT
>TRBV2|-|TRBD2|TRBJ2-3
CASTRLAGRYTDTQYF
TGTGCCAGCACCAGACTAGCGGGAAGGTACACAGATACGCAGTATTTT
>TRBV18|-|-|TRBJ1-1
CASSQGELTEAFF
TGTGCCAGCTCACAGGGAGAGTTAACTGAAGCTTTCTTT
>TRBV5-1|-|TRBD2|TRBJ2-5
CASSLQASGGQETQYF
TGCGCCAGCAGCTTGCAGGCTAGCGGGGGTCAAGAGACCCAGTACTTC
>TRBV19|-|TRBD2|TRBJ2-3
CASSLAGGTDTQYF
TGTGCCAGCTCACTAGCGGGAGGGACGGATACGCAGTATTTT
>TRBV11-3|-|TRBD1|TRBJ2-1
CASGLGQSSYNEQFF
TGTGCCAGCGGCCTGGGACAGTCTTCCTACAATGAGCAGTTCTTC
>TRBV6-1|-|TRBD1|TRBJ2-7
CASSERLTGYEQYF
TGTGCCAGCAGTGAACGGTTGACAGGGTACGAGCAGTACTTC
>TRBV6-1|-|-|TRBJ1-2
CASSERGVQSGYTF
TGTGCCAGCAGTGAAAGGGGTGTACAGAGTGGCTACACCTTC
>TRBV4-1|-|-|TRBJ2-3
CASSPSRAGLSTDTQYF
TGCGCCAGCAGCCCCTCACGGGCGGGGCTAAGCACAGATACGCAGTATTTT
>TRBV6-1|-|-|TRBJ1-2
CASSNRIGGYTF
TGTGCCAGCAGCAACAGGATTGGTGGCTACACCTTC
>TRBV7-6|few|-|TRBJ2-1
CASSLGSRSYNEQFF
TGTGCCAGCAGCTTAGGGTCCCGGTCCTACAATGAGCAGTTCTTC
>TRBV6-6|-|TRBD2|TRBJ2-5
CASRKGLAGGQETQYF
TGTGCCAGCAGAAAGGGACTAGCGGGGGGGCAGGAGACCCAGTACTTC
>TRBV10-3|-|-|TRBJ2-3
CAISEPGPDTQYF
TGTGCCATCAGTGAGCCAGGGCCAGATACGCAGTATTTT
>TRBV7-9|-|TRBD2|TRBJ2-7
CASSFSSSGTYEQYF
TGTGCCAGCAGCTTTAGTTCTAGCGGAACATACGAGCAGTACTTC
>TRBV28|-|TRBD2|TRBJ2-1
CASSLYSGSPNEQFF
TGTGCCAGCAGTTTGTATAGCGGGAGTCCCAATGAGCAGTTCTTC
>TRBV6-5|-|-|TRBJ1-2
CASSYGQNYGYTF
TGTGCCAGCAGTTACGGGCAGAACTATGGCTACACCTTC
>TRBV27|few|TRBD2|TRBJ2-7
CASTPTSGSSYEQYF
TGTGCCAGTACTCCGACTAGCGGGAGCTCCTACGAGCAGTACTTC
>TRBV6-1|-|-|TRBJ1-2
CASSETQNYYGYTF
TGTGCCAGCAGTGAAACCCAGAATTACTATGGCTACACCTTC
>TRBV5-4|-|-|TRBJ2-3
CASSRETRDTQYF
TGTGCCAGCAGCCGGGAGACACGGGATACGCAGTATTTT
>TRBV29-1|few|TRBD2|TRBJ2-7
CSAGPTSGNTYEQYF
TGCAGCGCCGGACCGACTAGCGGGAACACCTACGAGCAGTACTTC
>TRBV5-4|-|-|TRBJ2-2
CASTHVTGELFF
TGTGCCAGCACCCATGTCACCGGGGAGCTGTTTTTT
>TRBV7-9|-|TRBD1|TRBJ1-2
CASSLDGTGGGGYTF
TGTGCCAGCAGCTTGGACGGGACAGGGGGAGGTGGCTACACCTTC
>TRBV29-1|-|-|TRBJ2-7
CSVVSNSYEQYF
TGCAGCGTTGTCTCCAACTCGTACGAGCAGTACTTC
>TRBV30|-|-|TRBJ2-7
CACRLTYEQYF
TGTGCCTGCCGACTCACCTACGAGCAGTACTTC
>TRBV5-4|-|-|TRBJ1-2
CASSFEAGYTF
TGTGCCAGCAGCTTCGAGGCGGGCTACACCTTC
>TRBV5-1|once|-|TRBJ2-7
CASSLERRTYEQYF
TGCGCCAGCAGCCTAGAGCGCCGAACCTACGAGCAGTACTTC
>TRBV5-1|-|TRBD1|TRBJ2-1
CASSFRTGDNEQFF
TGCGCCAGCAGCTTCCGGACAGGGGACAATGAGCAGTTCTTC
>TRBV6-1|-|-|TRBJ1-5
CASRGAYSNQPQHF
TGTGCCAGCAGGGGGGCATATAGCAATCAGCCCCAGCATTTT
>TRBV6-4|-|TRBD2|TRBJ2-7
CASSEQAGVEQYF
TGTGCCAGCAGTGAACAGGCGGGAGTGGAGCAGTACTTC
>TRBV29-1|-|TRBD1|TRBJ1-2
CSVGGTGDGYGYTF
TGCAGCGTTGGCGGGACAGGGGACGGCTATGGCTACACCTTC